This TCR beta chain is drawn from a study of T-cell reconstitution after alpha-beta-depleted transplantation in children. TCRbeta library construction was performed incorporating unique molecular identifiers. A single record per CDR3 protein comes from TCRdb applying MiXCR to the PCR reads. The table lists 380,000 or so distinct CDR3 sequences, 13% of them singletons. The CDR3 contains 13 residues. Germline V gene lookup returns CDR1 SGHAT and CDR2 FQNNGV. V lost 5 bases and J 5 bases, leaving 11 bases between the germline ends. The table lists this clonotype with many counts. This chain links TRBV11-2 with TRBJ2-3; D remains unclear. The sample in question was PBMCs, obtained from the stem cell graft. The receptor comes from a human donor who donated a stem cell graft to a child with Fanconi anemia. The CDR3 nucleotides read TGTGCCAGCAGCGCCGGGTATGGAGATACGCAGTATTTT. It translates to CASSAGYGDTQYF.